The source of this T cell receptor beta chain is a study of identical twins. The study, taken as a whole, reports: It was cross-sectional statistical analysis, not following the same donors, that the conclusions relied on. Abundant cord blood beta clonotypes carried fewer insertions; memory repertoires showed none. Weaker excess twin sharing was seen among beta out-of-frame sequences.

TCRdb used MiXCR to reprocess the 5' RACE reads, holding one entry per CDR3 protein. The sample holds a few hundred thousand distinct CDR3 sequences; over 8.5% are singletons and the top ten take roughly 3%. CDR3 length: 13 residues. From germline, CDR1 is KGHSH and CDR2 LQKENI. Trimming stripped 4 bases from V and 1 base from J, with 7 bases between. On this clonotype itself: Its antigen is currently unknown.

The sample also formed part of further work on yellow fever vaccine responses in identical twins. As reported in that work: Reportedly, the response of twins' T cells to the vaccine seemed partly convergent, partly personalized.

The source of this sequence is a woman under 30 in good health. The chain couples TRBV18 to TRBJ2-5; D gene uncertain. The material sequenced was PBMCs. CDR3 amino acids: CASSQSIQETQYF. The CDR3 nucleotides read TGTGCCAGCTCACAGTCGATCCAAGAGACCCAGTACTTC.